This TCR beta chain comes out of a study of blood T cell repertoires in COVID-19. Looking at the study overall: Samples representing acute and convalescent COVID-19 were sourced from the United States, Italy and Spain. PBMCs, B-cell-depleted T cells, or T cells provided the cDNA or gDNA that made up the material.

The CDR3 runs 13 residues. The V segment lost 8 bases and the J segment 2 bases; nucleotides outside the gene matches: 6. Germline CDR1 reads MDHEN; CDR2 reads SYDVKM. As processed by the authors: Scientists estimated how many nucleated cells there were by amplifying reference gene primers. TCRdb keeps only in-frame clones here, not all; method: immunoSEQ multiplex PCR. That table supplies the V and J calls and clone size; D and trimming were determined from the DNA. Here the sample spans more than 85,000 clones, 85% being singletons. Sequenced material: peripheral blood. The rearrangement uses TRBV28 and TRBJ2-7; TRBD1 agrees at 7 bases. This clonotype originated in a man of 80 years or more with acute or convalescent COVID-19. CDR3 DNA sequence: TGTGCCAGCGGCCGGGACAGAACCTACGAGCAGTACTTC. This encodes CASGRDRTYEQYF.